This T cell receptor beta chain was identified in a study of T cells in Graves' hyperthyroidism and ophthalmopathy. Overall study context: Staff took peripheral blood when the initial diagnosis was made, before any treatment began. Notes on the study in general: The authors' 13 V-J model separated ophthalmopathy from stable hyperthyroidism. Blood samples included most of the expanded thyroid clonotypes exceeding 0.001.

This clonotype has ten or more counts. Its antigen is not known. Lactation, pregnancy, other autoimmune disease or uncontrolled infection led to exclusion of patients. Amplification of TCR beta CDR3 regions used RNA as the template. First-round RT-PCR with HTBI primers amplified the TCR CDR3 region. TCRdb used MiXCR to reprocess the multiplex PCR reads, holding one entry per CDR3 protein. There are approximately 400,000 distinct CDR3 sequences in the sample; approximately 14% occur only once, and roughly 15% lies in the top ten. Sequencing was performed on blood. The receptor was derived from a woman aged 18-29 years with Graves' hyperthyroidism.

CDR3 in DNA: TGTGCCAGCAAGTTTATCGGGATTAGCGGGAGGGAAAACAATGAGCAGTTCTTC. Its protein product is CASKFIGISGRENNEQFF. The rearrangement uses TRBV27 and TRBJ2-1, with 11 bases matching TRBD2. CDR1 is MNHEY, CDR2 SMNVEV, per germline (reference sequence). CDR3 length equals 18 residues. The junction had 16 bases not matched to a gene; V was cut back by 7 bases and J by 5 bases.